This T cell receptor (beta chain) was observed in a study of early T cells in non-severe SARS-CoV-2 infection (dated by TCRdb to the early 2020s). About the study as a whole: Bulk RNA from unsorted whole blood was used for TCR sequencing, so alpha and beta chains could not be paired. Beyond this particular receptor, the publication reports: VDJdb matching was skewed toward anti-spike CD8 responses, so virus-specific expansions were likely underestimated and private and CD4 specificities were missed.

Preparation of the library involved 5' RACE. TCRdb names NextSeq 500 as the instrument used. In the TCR library protocol, unique molecular identifiers were attached to individual cDNA molecules to correct for PCR bias and sequencing error. Both TCR alpha and beta chains were sequenced, and tight co-correlation was observed between alpha and beta sequence abundances in each sample. Processing in the source paper ran as follows. Decombinator V4 was used to perform V gene, J gene and CDR3 annotation of TCR sequences. TCRs were defined as expanded if a significant change between any two time points was detected under a Poisson model with p below 0.0001. TCR abundances were normalised to the total number of TCRs sequenced per sample and were expressed as counts per million. TRAV1-2 paired with TRAJ12, TRAJ20 or TRAJ33 defined MAIT TCRs, while TRAV10 paired with TRAJ18 defined iNKT TCRs. VDJdb, accessed 1 November 2021, was searched for CMV, EBV and SARS-CoV-2 annotated TCRs, excluding TCRs annotated for multiple antigens. In-frame beta chains were kept once TCRdb had trimmed the public reads at Q25 with fastp and called clones with MiXCR. CDR3 protein duplicates are merged, each entry listing the most common genes and DNA. The V and J calls and clone size come from TCRdb's table, not from the authors' own analysis. The sample profile shows about 83,000 distinct CDR3 sequences; more than 9% of them were found once. Approximately 7% of the sample belongs to the ten largest clones.

The study was a case-control design nested within a healthcare worker cohort in London, UK, with weekly nasopharyngeal swab PCR tests and blood sampling. Healthcare workers were enrolled in the week of the UK lockdown, from 23 to 31 March 2020, and were followed every week for up to roughly 15 weeks. This clonotype appeared many times. What this receptor recognizes is not known. One base away there is no much larger clone; base qualities are not given. The germline ends are 15 bases apart after V is trimmed by 3 bases and J by 7 bases. The CDR3 measures 14 amino acids from cysteine to phenylalanine. Only CDR3 DNA is held: 42 bases, read in frame from base 1. CDR1 and CDR2 were assigned from the germline V gene as SGHTA and FQGNSA.

Sequences were obtained from whole blood. The receptor was derived from an adult who was a healthcare worker with PCR-confirmed SARS-CoV-2 infection or an uninfected control (not recorded which). The chain links TRBV7-2 with TRBJ1-1, and perhaps TRBD1 as D gene, on 5 matching bases. Read as DNA, the sequence is TGTGCCAGCAGCTTTTTTGGTCGGGGGGATGAAGCTTTCTTT. This encodes CASSFFGRGDEAFF.